A selection of T cell receptor beta chains follows, all from one sample in a study of T cells in Graves' hyperthyroidism and ophthalmopathy. TCRdb re-called the multiplex PCR reads through MiXCR, storing one row per CDR3 protein. There are about 500,000 distinct CDR3 sequences in the sample; roughly a sixth occur only once, and over 25% lies in the top ten. Sample: blood. These receptors were collected from a woman aged 25 to 39 with Graves' ophthalmopathy. Each CDR3 is given with its conserved first and last residue. Fields, in order: D gene, J gene, V gene, clone size, CDR3 DNA, CDR3 protein. D genes are given only for firm matches. Size is omitted from some rows. Given values are once, few, many or a class for expanded clones.

D: NA; J: TRBJ2-7; V: TRBV7-8; size: few; DNA: TGTGCCAGCAGCCTTCGGACTGGCGAGCAGTACTTC; CDR3: CASSLRTGEQYF
D: NA; J: TRBJ2-7; V: TRBV20-1; size: many; DNA: TGCAGTGCTAGAGAGGGCTCCTACGAGCAGTACTTC; CDR3: CSAREGSYEQYF
D: TRBD2; J: TRBJ2-1; V: TRBV11-3; size: NA; DNA: TGTGCCAGCAGCTTCGGACTAGCGGGGCACTCCTACAATGAGCAGTTCTTC; CDR3: CASSFGLAGHSYNEQFF
D: NA; J: TRBJ2-3; V: TRBV11-2; size: many; DNA: TGTGCCAGCAGGGAAATAGCGCCTAGCACAGATACGCAGTATTTT; CDR3: CASREIAPSTDTQYF
D: TRBD1; J: TRBJ1-1; V: TRBV12-3/TRBV12-4; size: many; DNA: TGTGCCAGCAGTAAACTACAGGGGGAAGCTTTCTTT; CDR3: CASSKLQGEAFF
D: TRBD1; J: TRBJ1-6; V: TRBV6-1; size: NA; DNA: TGTGCCAGCAGTTTTGAGGGGGCGAATTCACCCCTCCACTTT; CDR3: CASSFEGANSPLHF
D: TRBD1; J: TRBJ2-7; V: TRBV19; size: NA; DNA: TGTGCCAGTAGTATCGGACAGGGGTTAAGCGAGCAGTACTTC; CDR3: CASSIGQGLSEQYF
D: TRBD1; J: TRBJ1-5; V: TRBV20-1; size: few; DNA: TGCAGTGCTAGAAAAGGGACAGTTTGGAATCAGCCCCAGCATTTT; CDR3: CSARKGTVWNQPQHF
D: NA; J: TRBJ1-1; V: TRBV6-1; size: NA; DNA: TGTGCCAGCGGACGGGCCTTGAACACTGAAGCTTTCTTT; CDR3: CASGRALNTEAFF
D: NA; J: TRBJ1-5; V: TRBV12-3/TRBV12-4; size: few; DNA: TGTGCCAGCAGTTGGGGGGCGGATGGTACTCAGCCCCAGCATTTT; CDR3: CASSWGADGTQPQHF
D: NA; J: TRBJ1-3; V: TRBV6-2/TRBV6-3; size: NA; DNA: TGTGCCAGCATCGAAGAGGTGCGCTCACCTGGAAACACCATATATTTT; CDR3: CASIEEVRSPGNTIYF
D: NA; J: TRBJ2-3; V: TRBV2; size: NA; DNA: TGTGCCAGCAGTGCGGTCCAATCCTACACAGATACGCAGTATTTT; CDR3: CASSAVQSYTDTQYF
D: NA; J: TRBJ2-1; V: TRBV12-3/TRBV12-4; size: NA; DNA: TGTGCCAGCAGTCCCAACACCAACAATGAGCAGTTCTTC; CDR3: CASSPNTNNEQFF
D: NA; J: TRBJ2-7; V: TRBV4-3; size: NA; DNA: TGCGCCAGCAGCCATTCGGAAAGCGTGGGCGAGCAGTACTTC; CDR3: CASSHSESVGEQYF
D: NA; J: TRBJ2-7; V: TRBV7-2; size: NA; DNA: TGTGCCAGCAGCCCCTTTGGGGGATCCTACGAGCAGTACTTC; CDR3: CASSPFGGSYEQYF
D: NA; J: TRBJ1-1; V: TRBV6-2/TRBV6-3; size: NA; DNA: TGTGCCAGCAGTTCGATGATAGGAGCTTTCTTT; CDR3: CASSSMIGAFF
D: TRBD2; J: TRBJ2-1; V: TRBV5-6; size: many; DNA: TGTGCCAGCAGCTTAGAACTTGGCGGGAGCTCCTACAATGAGCAGTTCTTC; CDR3: CASSLELGGSSYNEQFF
D: NA; J: TRBJ1-2; V: TRBV6-1; size: NA; DNA: TGTGCCAGCAGTGATCGGGCGGGAGGCTATGGCTACACCTTC; CDR3: CASSDRAGGYGYTF
D: NA; J: TRBJ2-7; V: TRBV4-3; size: few; DNA: TGCGCCAGCAGCCAAGATTGGGGCAGCGCCTACGAGCAGTACTTC; CDR3: CASSQDWGSAYEQYF
D: TRBD1; J: TRBJ2-2; V: TRBV5-5; size: NA; DNA: TGTGCCAGCAGGCAACAGGGGGCGCACGGGGAGCTGTTTTTT; CDR3: CASRQQGAHGELFF
D: TRBD1; J: TRBJ2-3; V: TRBV28; size: NA; DNA: TGTGCCAGCAGTGCGGGGACAGGGTTTGATACGCAGTATTTT; CDR3: CASSAGTGFDTQYF
D: NA; J: TRBJ1-2; V: TRBV5-4; size: few; DNA: TGTGCCAGCAGCTTATTTGGCGTTGGCTACACCTTC; CDR3: CASSLFGVGYTF
D: TRBD2; J: TRBJ2-7; V: TRBV20-1; size: NA; DNA: TGCAGTGCTAGAGATAGCGGGCTCCTCGGGGACGAGCAGTACTTC; CDR3: CSARDSGLLGDEQYF
D: NA; J: TRBJ2-7; V: TRBV7-2; size: NA; DNA: TGTGCCAGCACCCCCTGGGGGGAATACGAGCAGTACTTC; CDR3: CASTPWGEYEQYF
D: NA; J: TRBJ2-1; V: TRBV24-1; size: NA; DNA: TGTGCCACCAGTGATTCGATGCAGAGAAACTACAATGAGCAGTTCTTC; CDR3: CATSDSMQRNYNEQFF
D: NA; J: TRBJ2-2; V: TRBV11-1; size: few; DNA: TGTGCCAGCAGCGAGGGCCTCACCGGGGAGCTGTTTTTT; CDR3: CASSEGLTGELFF
D: TRBD2; J: TRBJ2-1; V: TRBV5-6; size: few; DNA: TGTGCCAGCAGCCGGGGGGTGGGGTACAATGAGCAGTTCTTC; CDR3: CASSRGVGYNEQFF
D: NA; J: TRBJ2-3; V: TRBV11-2; size: NA; DNA: TGTGCCAGCAGCTTTACAGAATCTTCCACAGATACGCAGTATTTT; CDR3: CASSFTESSTDTQYF
D: TRBD1; J: TRBJ2-7; V: TRBV3-1; size: NA; DNA: TGTGCCAGCAGCCAAGGGGGGGACAGGGCTTACGAGCAGTACTTC; CDR3: CASSQGGDRAYEQYF
D: TRBD2; J: TRBJ2-7; V: TRBV20-1; size: few; DNA: TGCAGTGCTAGAGAGGTGGCGGGAGGGTACGAGCAGTACTTC; CDR3: CSAREVAGGYEQYF
D: NA; J: TRBJ2-5; V: TRBV7-2; size: many; DNA: TGTGCCAGCAGCCGGGATAAAGGGGGAGGAAAGACCCAGTACTTC; CDR3: CASSRDKGGGKTQYF
D: NA; J: TRBJ2-1; V: TRBV28; size: many; DNA: TGTGCCAGCAGGACCTATCGCGGGTCCATGAACAATGAGCAGTTCTTC; CDR3: CASRTYRGSMNNEQFF
D: NA; J: TRBJ2-2; V: TRBV7-2; size: many; DNA: TGTGCCAGCAGCCCCCGTGTGGGCACCGGGGAGCTGTTTTTT; CDR3: CASSPRVGTGELFF
D: TRBD1; J: TRBJ1-2; V: TRBV6-1; size: few; DNA: TGTGCCAGCAGTTCCGGGACAGGCCCTGGCTACACCTTC; CDR3: CASSSGTGPGYTF
D: TRBD2; J: TRBJ2-6; V: TRBV12-3/TRBV12-4; size: NA; DNA: TGTGCCAGCAGACTATGGGGGGGGGAGCCTGGGGCCAACGTCCTGACTTTC; CDR3: CASRLWGGEPGANVLTF
D: NA; J: TRBJ2-1; V: TRBV4-2; size: NA; DNA: TGTGCCAGCAGCCAAGATTACAGGGTTCTGGGCAATGAGCAGTTCTTC; CDR3: CASSQDYRVLGNEQFF
D: NA; J: TRBJ2-3; V: TRBV20-1; size: many; DNA: TGCAGTGCTACCCGGGACTCCCAAGGCACAGATACGCAGTATTTT; CDR3: CSATRDSQGTDTQYF
D: TRBD2; J: TRBJ2-1; V: TRBV20-1; size: once; DNA: TGCAGTGCTAAGGTCTCTAGCGGGAGGGCCAGGGATGAGCAGTTCTTC; CDR3: CSAKVSSGRARDEQFF
D: NA; J: TRBJ2-5; V: TRBV12-3/TRBV12-4; size: few; DNA: TGTGCCAGCACCGGGTCTGCAGAGACCCAGTACTTC; CDR3: CASTGSAETQYF
D: TRBD2; J: TRBJ2-3; V: TRBV28; size: many; DNA: TGTGCCAGCAGTTTCGCCGGGGGGGGAACAGATACGCAGTATTTT; CDR3: CASSFAGGGTDTQYF
D: NA; J: TRBJ2-6; V: TRBV7-7; size: few; DNA: TGTGCTAGCAGCTCTCACTCTTCGGCGGACGTCCTGACTTTC; CDR3: CASSSHSSADVLTF
D: TRBD1; J: TRBJ2-1; V: TRBV28; size: many; DNA: TGTGCCAGCAGTGAAGACAGGGGCAGCGAGCAGTTCTTC; CDR3: CASSEDRGSEQFF
D: TRBD2; J: TRBJ2-1; V: TRBV11-3; size: many; DNA: TGTGCCAGCAGCTTACTAGCGGGAGGGCACAATGAGCAGTTCTTC; CDR3: CASSLLAGGHNEQFF
D: TRBD1; J: TRBJ1-5; V: TRBV28; size: many; DNA: TGTGCCAGCAGTACTGACAGGGGGCGCCGGCCCCAGCATTTT; CDR3: CASSTDRGRRPQHF
D: NA; J: TRBJ1-3; V: TRBV30; size: many; DNA: TGTGCCTGGAGTGTAGCGGGTGGAAACACCATATATTTT; CDR3: CAWSVAGGNTIYF
D: NA; J: TRBJ2-7; V: TRBV10-2; size: NA; DNA: TGCGCCAGCAGTGTCGGAACGAACTACGAGCAGTACTTC; CDR3: CASSVGTNYEQYF
D: NA; J: TRBJ1-2; V: TRBV9; size: NA; DNA: TGTGCCAGCAGCGCCCGGACGGATAAGCGGGAAGACCTCTATGGCTACACCTTC; CDR3: CASSARTDKREDLYGYTF
D: NA; J: TRBJ1-1; V: TRBV15; size: many; DNA: TGTGCCACCAGCAGAGATTGGAGTGCCGATGACACTGAAGCTTTCTTT; CDR3: CATSRDWSADDTEAFF
D: TRBD2; J: TRBJ2-2; V: TRBV19; size: few; DNA: TGTGCCAGTAGTATTGTAGCGGGAGTTCTGACCGGGGAGCTGTTTTTT; CDR3: CASSIVAGVLTGELFF
D: NA; J: TRBJ2-1; V: TRBV7-9; size: few; DNA: TGTGCCAGCAGCTCGGGTCTAAGGGTCTCGTACAATGAGCAGTTCTTC; CDR3: CASSSGLRVSYNEQFF
D: NA; J: TRBJ1-5; V: TRBV20-1; size: NA; DNA: TGCAGTGCTCTCTCTTCGGACCTAGGGAATCAGCCCCAGCATTTT; CDR3: CSALSSDLGNQPQHF
D: NA; J: TRBJ2-1; V: TRBV20-1; size: many; DNA: TGCAGTGCTAGAGGTTACCTCGATGAGCAGTTCTTC; CDR3: CSARGYLDEQFF